This entry features one T cell receptor beta chain sequence. The data derive from a study of T-cell memory formation after mild COVID-19. MiXCR, applied by TCRdb to the 5' RACE reads, yields one record per CDR3 protein. In the table there are 350,000 or so distinct CDR3 sequences, about an eighth of which are singletons. This CDR3 spans 17 amino acids. Germline V gives CDR1 KGHSH, CDR2 LQKENI. After removal of 3 bases from V and 7 bases from J, the junction contained 15 bases not matched to a gene. Sequencing input: PBMCs or a T cell subset sorted from them (not recorded which). The receptor was isolated from a man aged 18 to 29 who had mild COVID-19 (a few samples of this study predate the infection). Cell type and time point are not known. The genes are TRBV18 and TRBJ1-1; 9 nucleotides line up with TRBD1. For the CDR3, the DNA is TGTGCCAGCTCACCCTTGGGGAGTGACAGGGGGGAATTTGAAGCTTTCTTT. This translates into CASSPLGSDRGEFEAFF. The whole variable domain, filled in from reference TRBV18 and TRBJ1-1, reads NAGVMQNPRHLVRRRGQEARLRCSPMKGHSHVYWYRQLPEEGLKFMVYLQKENIIDESGMPKERFSAEFPKEGPSILRIQQVVRGDSAAYFCASSPLGSDRGEFEAFFGQGTRLTVV.